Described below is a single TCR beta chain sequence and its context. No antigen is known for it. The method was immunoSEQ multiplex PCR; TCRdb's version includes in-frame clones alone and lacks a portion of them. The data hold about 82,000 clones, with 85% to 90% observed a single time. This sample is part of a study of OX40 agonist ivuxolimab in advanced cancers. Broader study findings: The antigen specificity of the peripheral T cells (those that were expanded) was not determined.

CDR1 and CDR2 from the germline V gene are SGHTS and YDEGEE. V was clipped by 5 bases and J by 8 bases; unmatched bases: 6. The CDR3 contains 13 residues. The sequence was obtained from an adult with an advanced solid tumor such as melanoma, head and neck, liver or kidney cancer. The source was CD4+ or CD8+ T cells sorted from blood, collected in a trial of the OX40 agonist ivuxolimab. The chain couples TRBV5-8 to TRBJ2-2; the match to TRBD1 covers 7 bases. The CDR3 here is CASSRTGRGELFF. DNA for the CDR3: TGTGCCAGCAGTCGGACAGGCCGGGGGGAGCTGTTTTTT.